This TCR beta chain was captured in a study of T cell changes during pregnancy in multiple sclerosis. This CDR3 has 17 amino acids. V was pared by 5 bases and J by 2 bases, with 20 bases between. The germline V gene encodes CDR1 SEHNR and CDR2 FQNEAQ (reference sequence). Method: immunoSEQ multiplex PCR; TCRdb's copy keeps in-frame clones and lacks some. The data show about 68,000 clones, 90% seen once. The sequence derives from a female donor with multiple sclerosis, enrolled in a pregnancy study. V is TRBV7-9 and J is TRBJ2-3, with D possibly matching TRBD2 (5 bases). Sequenced here: peripheral blood, sampled in the third trimester of pregnancy. The CDR3 loop reads CASSRSPRRDTTDTQYF. The CDR3 bases are TGTGCCAGCAGCCGATCCCCCCGACGGGATACCACAGATACGCAGTATTTT.